These T cell receptor beta chains were read from a single sample in a study of PD-L1 blockade in urothelial cancer. TCRdb's table, derived via immunoSEQ multiplex PCR, lists solely in-frame clones and lacks some. The table has 60,000 to 75,000 clones, more than 75% seen once. The material was PBMCs, obtained around atezolizumab (anti-PD-L1) treatment. The receptor set was obtained from a man in his sixties with urothelial cancer. The CDR3 runs from the conserved cysteine through the conserved F or W. A D gene is named only where the DNA matches it firmly. Size is stated for part of the rows, as once, few or many counts, or as a class when the clone is expanded.

V gene: TRBV4-3
D gene: NA
clone size: NA
J gene: TRBJ1-6
CDR3 DNA: TGCGCCAGCAGCCAAGTGCGGGGCACCTATAATTCACCCCTCCACTTT
CDR3 protein: CASSQVRGTYNSPLHF

V gene: TRBV28
D gene: NA
clone size: NA
J gene: TRBJ1-5
CDR3 DNA: TGTGCCAGCAGTTTGAGCGGCGTTTTTCAGCCCCAGCATTTT
CDR3 protein: CASSLSGVFQPQHF

V gene: TRBV4-2
D gene: TRBD2
clone size: NA
J gene: TRBJ2-4
CDR3 DNA: TGTGCCAGCAGCCTTCGGGGGGGCCTCAAAAACATTCAGTACTTC
CDR3 protein: CASSLRGGLKNIQYF

V gene: TRBV7-9
D gene: NA
clone size: NA
J gene: TRBJ1-5
CDR3 DNA: TGTGCCAGCGGGGCAAGTCTTAATCAGCCCCAGCATTTT
CDR3 protein: CASGASLNQPQHF

V gene: TRBV7-3
D gene: NA
clone size: NA
J gene: TRBJ1-2
CDR3 DNA: TGTGCCAGCAGCTTAAACCCCAGGGACTATGGCTACACCTTC
CDR3 protein: CASSLNPRDYGYTF

V gene: TRBV7-2
D gene: TRBD1
clone size: few
J gene: TRBJ1-2
CDR3 DNA: TGTGCCAGCAGCTTGGGACAGGGGACTAACTATGGCTACACCTTC
CDR3 protein: CASSLGQGTNYGYTF

V gene: TRBV10-2
D gene: NA
clone size: NA
J gene: TRBJ1-1
CDR3 DNA: TGCGCCAGCAGAGAAGAGGGGGTGGGCACTGAAGCTTTCTTT
CDR3 protein: CASREEGVGTEAFF

V gene: TRBV7-2
D gene: NA
clone size: NA
J gene: TRBJ2-7
CDR3 DNA: TGTGCCAGCAGCCCAGATCTCACCTACGAGCAGTACTTC
CDR3 protein: CASSPDLTYEQYF

V gene: TRBV7-9
D gene: NA
clone size: NA
J gene: TRBJ1-1
CDR3 DNA: TGTGCCAGCAGCTTAGGCAGAGAAGCTTTCTTT
CDR3 protein: CASSLGREAFF

V gene: TRBV19
D gene: NA
clone size: NA
J gene: TRBJ2-1
CDR3 DNA: TGTGCCAGTAGTATAGATCGCCCTAGGCGAGACTCCTACAATGAGCAGTTCTTC
CDR3 protein: CASSIDRPRRDSYNEQFF

V gene: TRBV5-4
D gene: TRBD2
clone size: NA
J gene: TRBJ2-1
CDR3 DNA: TGTGCCAGCAGCTTGGCGGGGGGAGTCTACAATGAGCAGTTCTTC
CDR3 protein: CASSLAGGVYNEQFF

V gene: TRBV2
D gene: TRBD2
clone size: NA
J gene: TRBJ2-2
CDR3 DNA: TGTGCCAGCAGTGTAATAGGCGGGGGAGGCGGGGAGCTGTTTTTT
CDR3 protein: CASSVIGGGGGELFF

V gene: TRBV10-1
D gene: TRBD1
clone size: NA
J gene: TRBJ2-3
CDR3 DNA: TGCGCCAGCGGTGGGACAGGGCGACCAGATACGCAGTATTTT
CDR3 protein: CASGGTGRPDTQYF

V gene: TRBV5-1
D gene: NA
clone size: NA
J gene: TRBJ1-6
CDR3 DNA: TGCGCCAGCAGCTGGGGGGCGGGGGTGAGTAATTCACCCCTCCACTTT
CDR3 protein: CASSWGAGVSNSPLHF

V gene: TRBV11-2
D gene: NA
clone size: NA
J gene: TRBJ2-1
CDR3 DNA: TGTGCCAGCAGCGCCTGGGGGGGGGCCAGCAATGAGCAGTTCTTC
CDR3 protein: CASSAWGGASNEQFF

V gene: TRBV6-4
D gene: TRBD1
clone size: NA
J gene: TRBJ2-1
CDR3 DNA: TGTGCCAGCGCTAACAGGGGGGACAATGAGCAGTTCTTC
CDR3 protein: CASANRGDNEQFF

V gene: TRBV28
D gene: NA
clone size: NA
J gene: TRBJ1-5
CDR3 DNA: TGTGCCAGCCGTTCGGGTATAAGCAATCAGCCCCAGCATTTT
CDR3 protein: CASRSGISNQPQHF

V gene: TRBV2
D gene: NA
clone size: NA
J gene: TRBJ2-2
CDR3 DNA: TGTGCCAGCGGGGGGACGGACACCGGGGAGCTGTTTTTT
CDR3 protein: CASGGTDTGELFF

V gene: TRBV5-8
D gene: TRBD1
clone size: NA
J gene: TRBJ2-2
CDR3 DNA: TGTGCCAGCAGCTTGGGACAGGGGTTCACCGGGGAGCTGTTTTTT
CDR3 protein: CASSLGQGFTGELFF

V gene: TRBV30
D gene: NA
clone size: once
J gene: TRBJ1-2
CDR3 DNA: TGTGCCTGGAGTGAGGACAGTTTCTATGGCTACACCTTC
CDR3 protein: CAWSEDSFYGYTF

V gene: TRBV6-6
D gene: NA
clone size: once
J gene: TRBJ2-3
CDR3 DNA: TGTGCCAGCAGCCTTAGCACAGATACGCAGTATTTT
CDR3 protein: CASSLSTDTQYF

V gene: TRBV28
D gene: TRBD1
clone size: NA
J gene: TRBJ1-6
CDR3 DNA: TGTGCCAGCAGTTTGATAGGGACAGGGGCTTCACCCCTCCACTTT
CDR3 protein: CASSLIGTGASPLHF

V gene: TRBV5-1
D gene: NA
clone size: NA
J gene: TRBJ1-2
CDR3 DNA: TGCGCCAGCAGCTTGGCAGGGTCGTACGGCTACACCTTC
CDR3 protein: CASSLAGSYGYTF

V gene: TRBV7-7
D gene: TRBD1
clone size: NA
J gene: TRBJ2-7
CDR3 DNA: TGTGCTAGCGCCGGGGACAGGGACCACGAGCAGTACTTC
CDR3 protein: CASAGDRDHEQYF

V gene: TRBV6-5
D gene: NA
clone size: few
J gene: TRBJ2-7
CDR3 DNA: TGTGCCAGCAGGGGGATAGCGGTAACTTCCTACGAGCAGTACTTC
CDR3 protein: CASRGIAVTSYEQYF

V gene: TRBV2
D gene: TRBD2
clone size: NA
J gene: TRBJ2-1
CDR3 DNA: TGTGCCAGCACCAAGACTAGCGGGGGGCACAATGAGCAGTTCTTC
CDR3 protein: CASTKTSGGHNEQFF

V gene: TRBV18
D gene: NA
clone size: NA
J gene: TRBJ1-4
CDR3 DNA: TGTGCCAGCTCACCAACAGGACCAGCAACTAATGAAAAACTGTTTTTT
CDR3 protein: CASSPTGPATNEKLFF

V gene: TRBV30
D gene: TRBD2
clone size: NA
J gene: TRBJ2-5
CDR3 DNA: TGTGCCTGGAGCTTCGGGGGGTCGAGGGTGGAGACCCAGTACTTC
CDR3 protein: CAWSFGGSRVETQYF

V gene: TRBV19
D gene: TRBD2
clone size: NA
J gene: TRBJ2-2
CDR3 DNA: TGTGCCAGTAGTATAGTAAAACTAGCGGGGGATACCGGGGAGCTGTTTTTT
CDR3 protein: CASSIVKLAGDTGELFF

V gene: TRBV7-9
D gene: TRBD2
clone size: few
J gene: TRBJ2-3
CDR3 DNA: TGTGCCAGCAGCTTAGGGGTGGCTAGCGGGGGGCCCAGAGATACGCAGTATTTT
CDR3 protein: CASSLGVASGGPRDTQYF

V gene: TRBV11-3
D gene: TRBD2
clone size: NA
J gene: TRBJ2-1
CDR3 DNA: TGTGCCAGCAGCTTAGATCGTCGACTAGCAGGGCTTTACAATGAGCAGTTCTTC
CDR3 protein: CASSLDRRLAGLYNEQFF

V gene: TRBV11-2
D gene: TRBD2
clone size: NA
J gene: TRBJ2-3
CDR3 DNA: TGTGCCAGCAGAGAGACTAGCGGGGGGGCCTTTAGTACGCAGTATTTT
CDR3 protein: CASRETSGGAFSTQYF

V gene: TRBV30
D gene: NA
clone size: NA
J gene: TRBJ1-2
CDR3 DNA: TGTGCCTGGAGTGCGAACCCGGGTTACTATGGCTACACCTTC
CDR3 protein: CAWSANPGYYGYTF

V gene: TRBV18
D gene: TRBD1
clone size: NA
J gene: TRBJ1-3
CDR3 DNA: TGTGCCAGCTCACCACGGACAGGGGAAAACACCATATATTTT
CDR3 protein: CASSPRTGENTIYF

V gene: TRBV7-2
D gene: NA
clone size: NA
J gene: TRBJ1-4
CDR3 DNA: TGTGCCAGCAGCCAAGAGAAAGAAAAACTGTTTTTT
CDR3 protein: CASSQEKEKLFF

V gene: TRBV5-1
D gene: NA
clone size: NA
J gene: TRBJ2-3
CDR3 DNA: TGCGCCAGCAGCCTGTCTCAGGAGGGGACAGATACGCAGTATTTT
CDR3 protein: CASSLSQEGTDTQYF

V gene: TRBV11-2
D gene: NA
clone size: NA
J gene: TRBJ1-4
CDR3 DNA: TGTGCCAGCAGCCGCGCAACTAATGAAAAACTGTTTTTT
CDR3 protein: CASSRATNEKLFF

V gene: TRBV19
D gene: TRBD2
clone size: NA
J gene: TRBJ2-7
CDR3 DNA: TGTGCCAGTAGTAGATCCGGGACTAGCGGGGGGAACTACGAGCAGTACTTC
CDR3 protein: CASSRSGTSGGNYEQYF

V gene: TRBV2
D gene: NA
clone size: NA
J gene: TRBJ2-7
CDR3 DNA: TGTGCCAGCAGGCGAGAGACACAGTACTTC
CDR3 protein: CASRRETQYF

V gene: TRBV2
D gene: TRBD1
clone size: once
J gene: TRBJ1-6
CDR3 DNA: TGTGCCAGCAGTGGAACAGGGGGATCCAATTCACCCCTCCACTTT
CDR3 protein: CASSGTGGSNSPLHF

V gene: TRBV5-1
D gene: TRBD1
clone size: NA
J gene: TRBJ1-6
CDR3 DNA: TGCGCCAGCAGCACCGGGACAGGGATCACCCTCCACTTT
CDR3 protein: CASSTGTGITLHF

V gene: TRBV6-5
D gene: NA
clone size: NA
J gene: TRBJ2-3
CDR3 DNA: TGTGCCAGCAGTCAAACAGGGTCGGTCACAGATACGCAGTATTTT
CDR3 protein: CASSQTGSVTDTQYF

V gene: TRBV4-3
D gene: TRBD2
clone size: NA
J gene: TRBJ2-5
CDR3 DNA: TGCGCCAGCAGCCAAGGAGGAGGAGCGGGGGAGGGAGAGACCCAGTACTTC
CDR3 protein: CASSQGGGAGEGETQYF

V gene: TRBV18
D gene: TRBD1
clone size: NA
J gene: TRBJ1-2
CDR3 DNA: TGTGCCAGCTCACCCCAGGGGGAATATGGCTACACCTTC
CDR3 protein: CASSPQGEYGYTF